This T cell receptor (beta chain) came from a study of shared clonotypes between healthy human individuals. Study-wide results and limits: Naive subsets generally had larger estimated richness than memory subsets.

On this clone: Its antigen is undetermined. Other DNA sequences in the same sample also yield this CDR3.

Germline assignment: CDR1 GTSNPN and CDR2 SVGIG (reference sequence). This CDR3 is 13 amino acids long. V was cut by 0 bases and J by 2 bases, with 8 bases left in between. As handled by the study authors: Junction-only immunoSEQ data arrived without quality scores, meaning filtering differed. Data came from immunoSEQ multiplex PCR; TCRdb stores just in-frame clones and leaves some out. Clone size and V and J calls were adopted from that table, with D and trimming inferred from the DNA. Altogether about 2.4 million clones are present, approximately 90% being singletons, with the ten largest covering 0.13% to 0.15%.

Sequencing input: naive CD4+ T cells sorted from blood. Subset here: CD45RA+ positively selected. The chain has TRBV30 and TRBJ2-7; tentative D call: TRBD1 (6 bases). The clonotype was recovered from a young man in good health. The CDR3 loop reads CAWSVHRAYEQYF. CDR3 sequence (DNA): TGTGCCTGGAGTGTACACAGGGCCTACGAGCAGTACTTC.